The 30 T cell receptor beta chains reported below all come from one sample, sequenced in a study of regulatory T cells in long-lasting Graves disease. Libraries of TCR beta came from iRepertoire HTBI primers plus Arm-PCR of CDR3 regions. TCRdb used MiXCR to reprocess the multiplex PCR reads, holding one entry per CDR3 protein. The data show about 660,000 distinct CDR3 sequences, around 30% seen once. The time point: persistent/refractory GD, antithyroid drugs over 5 years with positive TRAb. Generation of the TCR library employed RNA extracted from PBMCs. Sample: peripheral blood mononuclear cells (PBMCs), taken when the disease was refractory, from a patient treated with antithyroid drugs. These receptors all come from a female donor with Graves disease.

Comments on this clonotype: The conserved closing phenylalanine or tryptophan is absent in this CDR3, likely reflecting a read error. The chain links TRBV12-5 to TRBJ1-5; D ambiguous. This CDR3 is 13 amino acids long. Germline values: CDR1 LGHNT, CDR2 FRNRAP. V gave up 0 bases and J gave up 6 bases, with 6 bases separating them. CDR3 in DNA: TGTGCTAGTGGTTTGGTAATGAGTCAGCCCCAGCATCTT. Translating gives CASGLVMSQPQHL.

V and J are TRBV20-1 and TRBJ2-7, with TRBD2 as a possible D gene (6 bases). Germline V gives CDR1 DFQATT, CDR2 SNEGSKA (reference sequence). The ends were cut back, 3 bases at V and 0 bases at J, with 24 bases in the middle. The CDR3 is 18 residues long. The CDR3 DNA reads TGCAGTGCTAGTGGAATGCCGGGAGCGGGCCCAAGCTCCTACGAGCAGTACTTC. Translating it yields CSASGMPGAGPSSYEQYF.

A few counts support this clonotype. The rearrangement uses TRBV19 and TRBJ1-4; 10 bases fit TRBD1. The CDR3 is made up of 15 amino acids. Germline loops: CDR1 LNHDA, CDR2 SQIVND (reference sequence). Trimming removed 3 bases from V and 8 bases from J; junction bases left unmatched: 6. The CDR3 sequence: CASSMSGQGDEKLFF. For the CDR3, the DNA is TGTGCCAGTAGTATGTCCGGACAGGGGGACGAAAAACTGTTTTTT. Variable domain in full (rest from reference TRBV19 and TRBJ1-4): DGGITQSPKYLFRKEGQNVTLSCEQNLNHDAMYWYRQDPGQGLRLIYYSQIVNDFQKGDIAEGYSVSREKKESFPLTVTSAQKNPTAFYLCASSMSGQGDEKLFFGSGTQLSVL.

In its sample, this clonotype was seen a few times. The chain links TRBV7-9 to TRBJ1-2, with TRBD1 identical over 10 bases. This CDR3 contains 14 residues. CDR1 is SEHNR, CDR2 FQNEAQ, per germline (reference sequence). V was clipped by 4 bases and J by 8 bases; unmatched bases: 7. For the CDR3, the DNA is TGTGCCAGCAGCTCGGACAGGGGGAGTCTAGGCTACACCTTC. This codes for CASSSDRGSLGYTF.

This clonotype came up many times. The gene calls are TRBV9 and TRBJ2-7, with TRBD2 matching 12 bases. J lost 3 bases, V lost 0 bases, and 1 base had no gene match. This CDR3 has 15 residues. Germline V gives CDR1 SGDLS, CDR2 YYNGEE. The CDR3 region has the DNA TGTGCCAGCAGCGTAGGACTAGCGGGGGTCTACGAGCAGTACTTC. This sequence encodes CASSVGLAGVYEQYF.

The V gene is TRBV7-9, the J gene TRBJ2-6; 12 bases are shared with TRBD1. V dropped 1 base and J dropped 4; count of bases not matched to a gene: 11. Germline CDR1 reads SEHNR; CDR2 reads FQNEAQ (reference sequence). The CDR3 length is 20 residues. The CDR3 loop is CASSLVSGTGGVTGANVLTF. DNA for the CDR3: TGTGCCAGCAGCTTAGTTTCCGGGACAGGGGGCGTTACGGGGGCCAACGTCCTGACTTTC. Using reference TRBV7-9 and TRBJ2-6 for the parts outside the CDR3, the full variable domain is DTGVSQNPRHKITKRGQNVTFRCDPISEHNRLYWYRQTLGQGPEFLTYFQNEAQLEKSRLLSDRFSAERPKGSFSTLEIQRTEQGDSAMYLCASSLVSGTGGVTGANVLTFGAGSRLTVL.

This clonotype came up a few times. The V call is TRBV7-8, the J call TRBJ1-6; D is undetermined. V dropped 4 bases and J dropped 9 bases, with 13 bases sitting between them. CDR3 length: 14 residues. Germline lookup yields CDR1 SGHVS and CDR2 FQNEAQ. The CDR3 DNA reads as TGTGCCAGCAGCTCGACCCCTACGGGTTCACCCCTCCACTTT. Protein product: CASSSTPTGSPLHF.

Many counts were recorded for this clonotype. V usage is TRBV12-3 or TRBV12-4 and J usage is TRBJ1-5; TRBD1 matches at 9 bases. V was clipped by 3 bases and J by 6 bases; unmatched bases: 6. The CDR3 loop spans 15 amino acids. As DNA, the CDR3 is TGTGCCAGCAGTTTGGGAACAGGGGGCGGTCAGCCCCAGCATTTT. It codes for CASSLGTGGGQPQHF.

The CDR3 sequence is CASSLTPLQRSTEAFF. The CDR3 DNA follows: TGTGCCAGCAGCTTAACCCCCCTGCAGAGGAGCACTGAAGCTTTCTTT. This chain links TRBV7-3 with TRBJ1-1; D is undetermined. The CDR3 is 16 residues long. V was shortened by 0 bases and J by 4 bases, with 15 bases between the two germline ends. The germline V gene has CDR1 SGHTA and CDR2 FQGTGA. The full variable domain, in which reference TRBV7-3 and TRBJ1-1 provide the parts outside the CDR3, is GAGVSQTPSNKVTEKGKYVELRCDPISGHTALYWYRQSLGQGPEFLIYFQGTGAADDSGLPNDRFFAVRPEGSVSTLKIQRTERGDSAVYLCASSLTPLQRSTEAFFGQGTRLTVV.

V gene TRBV12-3 or TRBV12-4 combines with J gene TRBJ2-7; D gene unclear. The closer fit of TRBJ1-1 to the DNA end suggests the J call may be wrong. This CDR3 has 13 residues. CDR3: CASSLRQDFGAFF. CDR3 sequence (DNA): TGTGCCAGCAGTTTGAGGCAGGACTTTGGAGCTTTCTTT.

This rearrangement joins TRBV11-2 to TRBJ2-4; D is unclear. Germline assignment: CDR1 SGHAT and CDR2 FQNNGV. This CDR3 has 16 residues. The V end lost 2 bases, the J end lost 1 base, and 12 bases lay between the germline ends. CDR3 amino acids: CASSLNPGKAKNIQYF. In nucleotides, the CDR3 is TGTGCCAGCAGCTTAAATCCTGGGAAGGCCAAAAACATTCAGTACTTC.

J is TRBJ2-2 and V is TRBV5-6; the D call may be TRBD1 or TRBD2 (5 bases each). From germline, CDR1 is SGHDT and CDR2 YYEEEE. V was shortened by 0 bases and J by 4 bases, with 13 bases between the two germline ends. This CDR3 is built from 16 residues. The CDR3 DNA sequence: TGTGCCAGCAGCTTGGCCACGGGGACGGGCACCGGGGAGCTGTTTTTT. Translating it yields CASSLATGTGTGELFF.

V gene TRBV5-6 combines with J gene TRBJ1-1; tentative D call: TRBD1 (6 bases). The CDR3 sequence is 17 residues long. Germline values: CDR1 SGHDT, CDR2 YYEEEE. With 1 base removed from V and 1 base from J, the gap between germline ends came to 17 bases. As DNA, the CDR3 is TGTGCCAGCAGCTTGAATCCCCAGGGGCTAAGGAACACTGAAGCTTTCTTT. It specifies CASSLNPQGLRNTEAFF. Based on the CDR3 plus reference TRBV5-6 and TRBJ1-1, the full variable domain is DAGVTQSPTHLIKTRGQQVTLRCSPKSGHDTVSWYQQALGQGPQFIFQYYEEEERQRGNFPDRFSGHQFPNYSSELNVNALLLGDSALYLCASSLNPQGLRNTEAFFGQGTRLTVV.

V is TRBV9 and J is TRBJ2-7, with a possible D match to TRBD2 (5 bases). This CDR3 region has 13 residues. V was trimmed by 3 bases and J by 6 bases, leaving 13 bases between them. Germline assignment: CDR1 SGDLS and CDR2 YYNGEE. CDR3 in amino acids: CASSETAGPEQYF. CDR3 nucleotides: TGTGCCAGCAGCGAGACTGCGGGCCCCGAGCAGTACTTC.

This clonotype was seen more than once but under ten times. The chain has TRBV5-1 and TRBJ1-1; D remains ambiguous. V was cut by 1 base and J by 8 bases, with 15 bases left in between. The germline V gene has CDR1 SGHRS and CDR2 YFSETQ. The CDR3 runs to 14 residues. This CDR3 is CASSLLAGHLEAFF. The CDR3 DNA reads TGCGCCAGCAGCTTGCTCGCCGGTCACCTCGAAGCTTTCTTT.

As for this clonotype: The CDR3 does not close with the conserved phenylalanine or tryptophan, likely indicating a read error. This chain uses TRBV20-1 with TRBJ1-2; 8 nucleotides line up with TRBD1. CDR3 length: 15 residues. Germline assignment: CDR1 DFQATT and CDR2 SNEGSKA (reference sequence). V shed 7 bases and J 1 base; nucleotides not matched to a gene: 11. The chain's CDR3 is CSVDPGDRGNYGYTS. The CDR3 region has the DNA TGCAGTGTCGACCCGGGTGACAGGGGTAACTATGGCTACACCTCC.

Regarding this clonotype: The CDR3 does not close with the conserved phenylalanine or tryptophan, likely indicating a read error. This chain connects TRBV11-2 to TRBJ1-2; D unclear. Trimming pared 0 bases from V and 0 bases from J, leaving 8 bases between. The CDR3 contains 15 residues. The germline CDR1 and CDR2 sequences are SGHAT and FQNNGV. CDR3 bases: TGTGCCAGCAGCTTAGAGCGGGGAGCTAACTATGGCTACACCCTC. Its protein is CASSLERGANYGYTL.

This clonotype occurred many times. The gene calls are TRBV12-3 or TRBV12-4 and TRBJ1-1, with D uncertain. Trimming took off 5 bases at V and 1 base at J, with 11 bases between the two ends. The CDR3 spans 14 residues. In DNA, the CDR3 is TGTGCCAGCAGTCCCCGAGGGAAGAACACTGAAGCTTTCTTT. Amino acids: CASSPRGKNTEAFF.

About this clonotype itself: The CDR3 does not close with the conserved phenylalanine or tryptophan, likely indicating a read error. The chain links TRBV19 to TRBJ2-7; D may correspond to TRBD1 or TRBD2 (6 bases each). The CDR3 sequence is 13 residues long. The germline V and J ends were trimmed by 8 bases and 2 bases, with 13 bases remaining between them. CDR1 and CDR2 (germline): LNHDA, SQIVND (reference sequence). CDR3: CASGRDTPYEQYL. For the CDR3, the DNA is TGTGCCAGTGGGCGGGACACCCCCTACGAGCAGTACCTC.

This clonotype was counted many times. CDR3 nucleotides: TGTGCCAGCAAAGGGACGCCATCAAACACTGAAGCTTTCTTT. It is translated as CASKGTPSNTEAFF. The genes are TRBV2 and TRBJ1-1, with TRBD1 as a possible D gene (5 bases). CDR1 and CDR2 from the germline V gene are SNHLY and FYNNEI. The germline V and J ends were trimmed by 7 bases and 2 bases, with 14 bases remaining between them. The CDR3 spans 14 residues.

This chain links TRBV19 with TRBJ2-7, with D uncertain. V lost 5 bases and J 2 bases, leaving 13 bases between the germline ends. Germline V gene lookup returns CDR1 LNHDA and CDR2 SQIVND (reference sequence). CDR3 length: 14 residues. The CDR3 spells CASSADGETYEQYF. The CDR3 DNA reads as TGTGCCAGTAGTGCTGATGGAGAGACCTACGAGCAGTACTTC.

This chain joins TRBV7-3 and TRBJ2-6; D gene unclear. The CDR3 extends over 16 amino acids. Trimming pared 5 bases from V and 0 bases from J, leaving 11 bases between. Per the germline V gene, CDR1 is SGHTA and CDR2 is FQGTGA. The CDR3 nucleotides are TGTGCCAGCAGCCCCCGACGGATCTCTGGGGCCAACGTCCTGACTTTC. Amino acid sequence: CASSPRRISGANVLTF.

The chain couples TRBV11-3 to TRBJ2-3, with 9 bases matching TRBD1. J lost 4 bases, V lost 1 base, and 3 bases had no gene match. Per germline, CDR1 SGHNT and CDR2 YENEEA. This CDR3 comprises 15 residues. DNA for the CDR3: TGTGCCAGCAGCTTAGTGGGACAGGGAGCAGATACGCAGTATTTT. Translating gives CASSLVGQGADTQYF.

Many counts were recorded for this clonotype. The chain couples TRBV28 to TRBJ1-2; no clear D. V lost 3 bases and J 1 base, leaving 9 bases between the germline ends. Looked up from germline, CDR1 is MDHEN and CDR2 is SYDVKM. This CDR3 is built from 14 residues. The CDR3 spells CASSLEDGNYGYTF. In DNA form, the CDR3 reads TGTGCCAGCAGTTTGGAGGACGGTAACTATGGCTACACCTTC.

V gene TRBV29-1 combines with J gene TRBJ1-1; D remains ambiguous. CDR1 is SQVTM, CDR2 ANQGSEA, per germline. CDR3 length equals 11 residues. Deletions cut 6 bases from V and 5 bases from J, with 10 bases between. The CDR3 sequence is CSVVPGTEAFF. The CDR3 bases are TGCAGCGTAGTTCCGGGGACTGAAGCTTTCTTT.

For this clonotype: Compared with germline, one end of the junction differs, possibly owing to a read error. The V call is TRBV12-3 or TRBV12-4, the J call TRBJ1-5; weak D call: TRBD1 (6 bases). CDR3 length equals 15 residues. This chain's CDR3 is CASSRTENSNRPQHF. As DNA, the CDR3 is TGTGCCAGCAGTAGGACAGAAAATAGCAATCGGCCCCAGCATTTT.

This clonotype was seen more than once but under ten times. V gene TRBV20-1 combines with J gene TRBJ1-2; D remains unclear. The CDR3 length is 13 residues. Trimming removed 6 bases from V and 2 bases from J, with 13 bases in between. Per the germline V gene, CDR1 is DFQATT and CDR2 is SNEGSKA (reference sequence). CDR3 coding DNA: TGCAGTGCCCGACCCCGAGCGAACTATGGCTACACCTTC. This encodes CSARPRANYGYTF.

This CDR3 reads CAGGGVRHLSYEQYF. In nucleotides, the CDR3 is TGTGCCGGGGGGGGAGTTCGGCACCTCTCCTACGAGCAGTACTTC. The chain recombines TRBV30 with TRBJ2-7; 7 bases are a match to TRBD2. The length of the CDR3 is 15 residues. Germline trimming cut 8 bases from V and 0 bases from J; bases unmatched to any gene: 13. Germline-derived CDR1 and CDR2 are GTSNPN and SVGIG (reference sequence).

This chain connects TRBV12-3 or TRBV12-4 to TRBJ1-5; the D is unclear. CDR3 length: 14 residues. Trimming took 1 base from V and 7 from J, leaving 11 bases between them. In nucleotides, the CDR3 is TGTGCCAGCAGTTTAGGACGGGCTCAACAGCCCCAGCATTTT. Translating gives CASSLGRAQQPQHF.

CDR3 in DNA: TGTGCCAGCAGCTTATATGCCGCGACTTACTATGGCTACACCTTC. Amino acid sequence: CASSLYAATYYGYTF. The chain joins TRBV7-2 to TRBJ1-2, with unresolved D. V lost 2 bases to trimming and J lost 3 bases, with 13 bases between them. CDR3 length equals 15 residues. Looked up from germline, CDR1 is SGHTA and CDR2 is FQGNSA.